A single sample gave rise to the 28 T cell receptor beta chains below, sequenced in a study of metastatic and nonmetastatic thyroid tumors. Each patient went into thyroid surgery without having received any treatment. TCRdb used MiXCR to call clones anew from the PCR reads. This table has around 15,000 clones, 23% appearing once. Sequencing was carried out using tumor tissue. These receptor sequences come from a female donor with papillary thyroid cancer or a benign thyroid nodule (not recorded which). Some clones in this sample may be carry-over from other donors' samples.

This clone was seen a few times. The CDR3 DNA reads TGTGCCAGCAGTATCGGGACTCTCGAGCTGTTTTTT. Residues: CASSIGTLELFF. The rearrangement uses TRBV6-2 or TRBV6-3 and TRBJ2-2; D is possibly TRBD2 (6 bases). CDR3 length: 12 amino acids. V lost 5 bases to trimming and J lost 11 bases, with 12 bases between them. Germline CDR1 is MNHEY and CDR2 is SVGEGT.

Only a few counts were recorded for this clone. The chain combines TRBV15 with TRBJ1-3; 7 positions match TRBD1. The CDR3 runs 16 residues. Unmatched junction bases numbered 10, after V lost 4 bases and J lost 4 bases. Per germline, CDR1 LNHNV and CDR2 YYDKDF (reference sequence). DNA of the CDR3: TGTGCCACCAGCATGGGAACAGGGGCTTTAGGAAACACCATATATTTT. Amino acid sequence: CATSMGTGALGNTIYF. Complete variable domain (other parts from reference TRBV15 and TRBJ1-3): DAMVIQNPRYQVTQFGKPVTLSCSQTLNHNVMYWYQQKSSQAPKLLFHYYDKDFNNEADTPDNFQSRRPNTSFCFLDIRSPGLGDTAMYLCATSMGTGALGNTIYFGEGSWLTVV.

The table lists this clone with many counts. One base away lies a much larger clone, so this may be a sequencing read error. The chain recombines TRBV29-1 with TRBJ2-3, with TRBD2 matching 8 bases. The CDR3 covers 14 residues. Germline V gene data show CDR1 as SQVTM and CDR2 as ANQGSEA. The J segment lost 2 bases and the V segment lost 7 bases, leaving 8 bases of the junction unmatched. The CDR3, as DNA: TGCAGCGGTGATTTGACTAGCGACACAGATACGCAGTATTTT. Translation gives CSGDLTSDTDTQYF.

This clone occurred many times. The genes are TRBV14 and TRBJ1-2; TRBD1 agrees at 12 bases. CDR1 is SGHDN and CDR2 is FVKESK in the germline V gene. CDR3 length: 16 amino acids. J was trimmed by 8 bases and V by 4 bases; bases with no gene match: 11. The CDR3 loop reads CASSRFSGTGGEGYTF. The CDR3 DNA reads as TGTGCCAGCAGCCGATTCTCCGGGACAGGGGGCGAGGGCTACACCTTC. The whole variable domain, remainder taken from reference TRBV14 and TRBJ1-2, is EAGVTQFPSHSVIEKGQTVTLRCDPISGHDNLYWYRRVMGKEIKFLLHFVKESKQDESGMPNNRFLAERTGGTYSTLKVQPAELEDSGVYFCASSRFSGTGGEGYTFGSGTRLTVV.

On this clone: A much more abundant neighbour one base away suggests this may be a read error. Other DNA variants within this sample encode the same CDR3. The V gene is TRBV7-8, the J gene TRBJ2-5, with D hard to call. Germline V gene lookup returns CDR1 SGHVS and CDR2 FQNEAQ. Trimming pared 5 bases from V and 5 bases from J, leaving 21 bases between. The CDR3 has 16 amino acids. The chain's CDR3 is CASSPGGHRSWETQYF. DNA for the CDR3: TGTGCCAGCAGCCCAGGTGGTCACAGATCGTGGGAGACCCAGTACTTC.

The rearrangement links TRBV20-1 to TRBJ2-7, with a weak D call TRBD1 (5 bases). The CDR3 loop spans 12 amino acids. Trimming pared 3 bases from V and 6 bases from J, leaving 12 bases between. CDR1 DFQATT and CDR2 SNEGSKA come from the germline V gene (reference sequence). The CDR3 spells CSASKDMAEQYF. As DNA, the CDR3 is TGCAGTGCTAGCAAGGACATGGCCGAGCAGTACTTC.

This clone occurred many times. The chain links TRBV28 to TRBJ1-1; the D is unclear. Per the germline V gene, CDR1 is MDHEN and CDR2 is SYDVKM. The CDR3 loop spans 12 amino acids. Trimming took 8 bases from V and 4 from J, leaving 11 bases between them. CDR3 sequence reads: CASHRVGTEAFF. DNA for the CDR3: TGTGCCAGCCATAGGGTTGGCACTGAAGCTTTCTTT.

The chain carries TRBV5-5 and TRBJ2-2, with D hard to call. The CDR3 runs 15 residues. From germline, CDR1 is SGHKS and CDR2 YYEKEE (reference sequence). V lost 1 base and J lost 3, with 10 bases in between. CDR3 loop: CASSLFWMHTGELFF. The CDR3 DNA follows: TGTGCCAGCAGCTTGTTCTGGATGCACACCGGGGAGCTGTTTTTT.

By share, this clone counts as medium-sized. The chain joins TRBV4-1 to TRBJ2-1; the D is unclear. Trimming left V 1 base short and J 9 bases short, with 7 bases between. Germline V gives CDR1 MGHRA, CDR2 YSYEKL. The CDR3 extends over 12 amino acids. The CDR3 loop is CASSQGRGEQFF. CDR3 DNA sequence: TGCGCCAGCAGCCAAGGGAGAGGTGAGCAGTTCTTC.

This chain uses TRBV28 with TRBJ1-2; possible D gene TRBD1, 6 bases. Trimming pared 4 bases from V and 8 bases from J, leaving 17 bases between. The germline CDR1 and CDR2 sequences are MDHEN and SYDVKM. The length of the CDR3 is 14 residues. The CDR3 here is CASSSDSGIRGYTF. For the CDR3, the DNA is TGTGCCAGCAGTTCGGACAGTGGGATTAGGGGCTACACCTTC.

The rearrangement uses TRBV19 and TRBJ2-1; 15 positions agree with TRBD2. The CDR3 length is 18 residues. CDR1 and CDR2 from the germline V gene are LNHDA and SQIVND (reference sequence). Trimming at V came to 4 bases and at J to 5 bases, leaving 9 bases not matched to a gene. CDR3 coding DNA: TGTGCCAGTAGTAACGGACTAGCGGGAGGGATGCTCCACAATGAGCAGTTCTTC. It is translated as CASSNGLAGGMLHNEQFF. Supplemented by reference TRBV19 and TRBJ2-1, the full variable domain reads DGGITQSPKYLFRKEGQNVTLSCEQNLNHDAMYWYRQDPGQGLRLIYYSQIVNDFQKGDIAEGYSVSREKKESFPLTVTSAQKNPTAFYLCASSNGLAGGMLHNEQFFGPGTRLTVL.

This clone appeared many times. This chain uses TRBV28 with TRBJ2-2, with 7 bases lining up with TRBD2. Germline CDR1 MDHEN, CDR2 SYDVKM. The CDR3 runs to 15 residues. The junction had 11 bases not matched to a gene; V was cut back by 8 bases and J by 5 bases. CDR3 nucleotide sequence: TGTGCCAGCCGAACCGGGACGGGAGGAACCGGGGAGCTGTTTTTT. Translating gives CASRTGTGGTGELFF.

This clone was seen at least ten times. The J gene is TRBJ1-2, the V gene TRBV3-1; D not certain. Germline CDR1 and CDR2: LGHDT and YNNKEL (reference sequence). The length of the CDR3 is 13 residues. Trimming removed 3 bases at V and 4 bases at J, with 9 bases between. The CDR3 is CASSQGTRYGYTF. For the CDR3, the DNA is TGTGCCAGCAGCCAGGGCACCCGCTATGGCTACACCTTC.

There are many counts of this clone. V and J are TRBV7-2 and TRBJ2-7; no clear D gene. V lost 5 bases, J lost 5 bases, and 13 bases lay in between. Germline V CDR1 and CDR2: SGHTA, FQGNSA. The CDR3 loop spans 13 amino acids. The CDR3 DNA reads TGTGCCAGCAGCCCGTATATCTCGGACGAGCAGTACTTC. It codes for CASSPYISDEQYF.

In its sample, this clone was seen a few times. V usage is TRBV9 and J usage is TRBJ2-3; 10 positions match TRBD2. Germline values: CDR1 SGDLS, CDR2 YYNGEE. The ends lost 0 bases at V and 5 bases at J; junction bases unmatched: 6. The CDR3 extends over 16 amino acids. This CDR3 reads CASSVGSGRAQDTQYF. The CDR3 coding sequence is TGTGCCAGCAGCGTAGGAAGCGGGAGGGCCCAAGATACGCAGTATTTT.

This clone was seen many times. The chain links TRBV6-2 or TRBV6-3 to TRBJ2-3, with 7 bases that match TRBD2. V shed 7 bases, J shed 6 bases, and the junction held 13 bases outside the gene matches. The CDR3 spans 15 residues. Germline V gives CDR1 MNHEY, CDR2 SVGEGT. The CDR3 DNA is TGTGCCAGCAACCCTAGGCTAGTGGGAGGGGATACGCAGTATTTT. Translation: CASNPRLVGGDTQYF.

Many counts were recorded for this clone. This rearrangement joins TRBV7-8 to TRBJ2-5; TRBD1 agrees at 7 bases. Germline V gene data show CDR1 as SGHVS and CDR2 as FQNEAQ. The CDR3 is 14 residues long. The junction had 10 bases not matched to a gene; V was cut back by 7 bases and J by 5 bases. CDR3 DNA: TGTGCCAGCAAAAACAGGGGAGCCGGGGAGACCCAGTACTTC. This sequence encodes CASKNRGAGETQYF.

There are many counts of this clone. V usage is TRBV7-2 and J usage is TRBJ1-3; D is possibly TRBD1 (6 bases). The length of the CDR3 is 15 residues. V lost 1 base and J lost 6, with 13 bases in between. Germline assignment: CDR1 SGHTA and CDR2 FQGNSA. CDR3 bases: TGTGCCAGCAGCTTAGGGGCAGGGGAGGAAAACACCATATATTTT. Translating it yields CASSLGAGEENTIYF.

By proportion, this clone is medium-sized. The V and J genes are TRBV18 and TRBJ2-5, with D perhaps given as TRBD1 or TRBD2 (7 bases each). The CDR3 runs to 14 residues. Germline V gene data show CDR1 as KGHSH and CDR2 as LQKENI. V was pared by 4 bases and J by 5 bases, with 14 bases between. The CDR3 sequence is CASSLRQGGETQYF. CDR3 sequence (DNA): TGTGCCAGCTCACTGCGACAGGGAGGGGAGACCCAGTACTTC.

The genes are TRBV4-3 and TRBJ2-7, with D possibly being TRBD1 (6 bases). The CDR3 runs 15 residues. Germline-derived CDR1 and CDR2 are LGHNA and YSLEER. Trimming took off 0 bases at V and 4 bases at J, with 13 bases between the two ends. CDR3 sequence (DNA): TGCGCCAGCAGCCAAGAGGGGGCCAGGGGATACGAGCAGTACTTC. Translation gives CASSQEGARGYEQYF.

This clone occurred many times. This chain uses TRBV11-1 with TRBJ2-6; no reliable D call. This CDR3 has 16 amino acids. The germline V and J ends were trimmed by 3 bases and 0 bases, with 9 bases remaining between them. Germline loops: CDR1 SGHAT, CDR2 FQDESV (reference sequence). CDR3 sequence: CASSLIRVSGANVLTF. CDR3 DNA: TGTGCCAGCAGCTTGATTCGGGTCTCTGGGGCCAACGTCCTGACTTTC.

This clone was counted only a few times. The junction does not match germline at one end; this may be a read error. The CDR3 region is CASIDPGQGTYVYTF. CDR3 DNA: TGTGCCAGCATTGACCCCGGACAGGGGACTTATGTCTACACCTTC. This rearrangement joins TRBV6-1 to TRBJ1-2; 9 bases match TRBD1. Germline CDR1 and CDR2: MNHNS and SASEGT. The CDR3 has 15 amino acids.

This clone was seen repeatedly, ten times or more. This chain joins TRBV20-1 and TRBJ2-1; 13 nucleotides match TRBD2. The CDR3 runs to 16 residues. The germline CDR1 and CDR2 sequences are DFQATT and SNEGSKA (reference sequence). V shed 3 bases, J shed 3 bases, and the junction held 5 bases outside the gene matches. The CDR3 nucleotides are TGCAGTGCTAGCGGGACTAGCGGGATGAACTACAATGAGCAGTTCTTC. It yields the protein CSASGTSGMNYNEQFF.

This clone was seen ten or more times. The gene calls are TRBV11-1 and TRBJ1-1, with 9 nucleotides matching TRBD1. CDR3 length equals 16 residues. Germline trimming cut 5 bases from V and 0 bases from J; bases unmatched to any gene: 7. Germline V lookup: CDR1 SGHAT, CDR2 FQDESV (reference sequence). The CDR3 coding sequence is TGTGCCAGCAGCACCCGACAGGGGGGATTGAACACTGAAGCTTTCTTT. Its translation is CASSTRQGGLNTEAFF. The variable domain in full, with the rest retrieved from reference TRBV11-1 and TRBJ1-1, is EAEVAQSPRYKITEKSQAVAFWCDPISGHATLYWYRQILGQGPELLVQFQDESVVDDSQLPKDRFSAERLKGVDSTLKIQPAELGDSAMYLCASSTRQGGLNTEAFFGQGTRLTVV.

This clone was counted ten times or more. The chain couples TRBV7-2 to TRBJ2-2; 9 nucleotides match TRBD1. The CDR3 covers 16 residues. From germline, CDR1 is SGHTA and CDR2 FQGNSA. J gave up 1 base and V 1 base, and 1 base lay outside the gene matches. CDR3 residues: CASSLGGQGNTGELFF. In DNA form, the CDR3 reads TGTGCCAGCAGCTTAGGGGGACAGGGGAACACCGGGGAGCTGTTTTTT.

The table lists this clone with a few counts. DNA of the CDR3: TGTGCCAGCAGAAAACTAGCGGGAGTCAATGAGCAGTTCTTC. It encodes CASRKLAGVNEQFF. This chain uses TRBV28 with TRBJ2-1, with 11 positions matching TRBD2. Germline-derived CDR1 and CDR2 are MDHEN and SYDVKM. This CDR3 is 14 amino acids long. V trimming: 6 bases; J trimming: 6 bases; junction bases outside the gene matches: 4.

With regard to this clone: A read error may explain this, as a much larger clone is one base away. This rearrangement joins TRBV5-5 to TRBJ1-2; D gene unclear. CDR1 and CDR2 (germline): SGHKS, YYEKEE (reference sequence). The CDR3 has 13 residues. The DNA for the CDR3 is TGTGCCAGCAGCTTGGGGCGGAACTATGGCAACACCTTC. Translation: CASSLGRNYGNTF.

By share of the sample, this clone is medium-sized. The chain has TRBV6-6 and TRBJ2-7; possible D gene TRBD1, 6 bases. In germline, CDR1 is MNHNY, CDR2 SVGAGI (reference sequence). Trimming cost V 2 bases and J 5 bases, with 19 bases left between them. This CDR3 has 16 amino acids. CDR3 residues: CASSYVGQPYLDEQYF. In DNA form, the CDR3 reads TGTGCCAGCAGTTACGTCGGACAGCCATACTTAGACGAGCAGTACTTC.